This TCR beta chain was documented in a study of blood T cell repertoires in COVID-19. Looking at the study overall: Sites in the United States, Italy and Spain provided acute and convalescent COVID-19 samples. The analysed material was cDNA or gDNA that came from T cells, B-cell-depleted T cells, or PBMCs.

In the authors' methods: It was from reference gene primer amplification that nucleated cell counts were estimated. Sequenced by immunoSEQ multiplex PCR; TCRdb stores in-frame clones only, minus some. Clone size and V and J calls were adopted from that table, with D and trimming inferred from the DNA. The sample contains 250,000 to 350,000 clones, about 87% of which appear only once. This CDR3 is built from 14 residues. The germline V gene encodes CDR1 SGHRS and CDR2 YFSETQ. V lost 0 bases and J lost 7, with 10 bases in between. The clonotype comes from a woman aged 45-65 years who had recovered from COVID-19. Sample: peripheral blood. The chain is built from TRBV5-1 and TRBJ2-2; the D is unclear. The CDR3 region is CASSLGYSGGELFF. Here the CDR3 DNA reads TGCGCCAGCAGCTTGGGATATTCGGGCGGGGAGCTGTTTTTT.